This T cell receptor (beta chain) appears in the sequencing data of a study of Tregs in tolerant kidney transplant recipients. Measured with immunoSEQ multiplex PCR; TCRdb has only the in-frame clones, and not every one. This sample carries approximately 65,000 clones, roughly 84% of them seen once, and the ten largest clones take about 4%. This TCR was sampled from a human donor in good health. Material for sequencing was CD4+ T cells from blood.

The DNA of the CDR3 is TGTGCCAGCCACGAAGGTAGCACAGATACGCAGTATTTT. Protein product: CASHEGSTDTQYF. The chain is built from TRBV18 and TRBJ2-3; unclear D gene. Deletions cut 8 bases from V and 0 bases from J, with 9 bases between. The CDR3 spans 13 residues. In germline, CDR1 is KGHSH, CDR2 LQKENI.